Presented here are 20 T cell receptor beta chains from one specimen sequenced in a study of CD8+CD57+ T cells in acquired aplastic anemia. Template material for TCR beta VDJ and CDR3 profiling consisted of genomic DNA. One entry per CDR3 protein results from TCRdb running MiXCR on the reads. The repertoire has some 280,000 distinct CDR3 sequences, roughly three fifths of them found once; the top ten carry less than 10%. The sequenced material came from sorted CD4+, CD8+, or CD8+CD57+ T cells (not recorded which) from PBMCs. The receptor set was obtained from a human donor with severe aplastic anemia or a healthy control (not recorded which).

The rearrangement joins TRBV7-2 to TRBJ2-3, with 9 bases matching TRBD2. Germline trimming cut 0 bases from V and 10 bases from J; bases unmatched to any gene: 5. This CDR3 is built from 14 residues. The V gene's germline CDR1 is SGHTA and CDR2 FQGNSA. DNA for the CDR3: TGTGCCAGCAGCTTAGCTTCCGGGACTAGCCCGCAGTATTTT. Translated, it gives CASSLASGTSPQYF.

The CDR3 spells CASSGVGEDATEAFF. The CDR3 region has the DNA TGTGCCAGTTCGGGGGTGGGGGAGGACGCCACTGAAGCTTTCTTT. The V call is TRBV12-3 or TRBV12-4, the J call TRBJ1-1; maybe TRBD1 (5 bases). This CDR3 has 15 amino acids. Trimming stripped 9 bases from V and 4 bases from J, with 21 bases between.

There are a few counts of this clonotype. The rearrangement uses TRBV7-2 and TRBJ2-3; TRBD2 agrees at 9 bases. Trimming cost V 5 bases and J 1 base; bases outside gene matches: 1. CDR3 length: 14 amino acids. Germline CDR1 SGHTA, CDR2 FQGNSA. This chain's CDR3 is CASSAGGRTDTQYF. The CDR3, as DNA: TGTGCCAGCAGCGCGGGGGGGCGCACAGATACGCAGTATTTT.

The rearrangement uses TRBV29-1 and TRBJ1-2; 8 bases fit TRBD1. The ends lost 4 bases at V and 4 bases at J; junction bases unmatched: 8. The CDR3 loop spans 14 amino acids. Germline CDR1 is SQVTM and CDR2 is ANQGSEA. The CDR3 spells CSVATGALGYGYTF. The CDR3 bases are TGCAGCGTTGCGACAGGGGCGCTAGGCTATGGCTACACCTTC.

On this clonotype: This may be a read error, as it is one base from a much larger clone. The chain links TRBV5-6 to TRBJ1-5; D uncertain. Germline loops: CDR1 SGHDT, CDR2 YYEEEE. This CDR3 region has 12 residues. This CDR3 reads CASSRENRPQHF. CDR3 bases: TGTGCCAGCAGCCGAGAAAATCGGCCCCAGCATTTT.

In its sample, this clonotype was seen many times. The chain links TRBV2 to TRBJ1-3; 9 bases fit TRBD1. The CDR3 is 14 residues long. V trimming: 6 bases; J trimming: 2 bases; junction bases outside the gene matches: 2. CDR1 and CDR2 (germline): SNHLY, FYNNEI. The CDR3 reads CASRDRGTGNTIYF. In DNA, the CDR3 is TGTGCCAGCAGGGACAGGGGTACTGGAAACACCATATATTTT.

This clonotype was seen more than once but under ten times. The CDR3 sequence: CASSTGLAGGNEQFF. In nucleotides, the CDR3 is TGTGCCAGCAGCACCGGACTAGCGGGAGGCAATGAGCAGTTCTTC. The chain recombines TRBV7-6 with TRBJ2-1; 14 bases match TRBD2. The CDR3 is made up of 15 amino acids. The germline V gene encodes CDR1 SGHVS and CDR2 FNYEAQ. After removal of 5 bases from V and 6 bases from J, the junction contained 3 bases not matched to a gene.

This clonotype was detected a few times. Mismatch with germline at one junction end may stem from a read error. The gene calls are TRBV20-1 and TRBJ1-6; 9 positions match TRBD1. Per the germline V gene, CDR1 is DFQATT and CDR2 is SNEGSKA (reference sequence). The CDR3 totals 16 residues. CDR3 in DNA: TGCAGTGCTGGAGAGGGGGGACAGGGTTTGAATTCACCCCTCCACTTT. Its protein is CSAGEGGQGLNSPLHF.

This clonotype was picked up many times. The CDR3 DNA sequence: TGCAGTGCTTTTTACCGGGGGGCCACAGATACGCAGTATTTT. Translated, it gives CSAFYRGATDTQYF. V usage is TRBV20-1 and J usage is TRBJ2-3; TRBD2 is a possible D gene (7 bases). The germline V and J ends were trimmed by 5 bases and 2 bases, with 14 bases remaining between them. The CDR3 has 14 amino acids. Germline loops: CDR1 DFQATT, CDR2 SNEGSKA (reference sequence).

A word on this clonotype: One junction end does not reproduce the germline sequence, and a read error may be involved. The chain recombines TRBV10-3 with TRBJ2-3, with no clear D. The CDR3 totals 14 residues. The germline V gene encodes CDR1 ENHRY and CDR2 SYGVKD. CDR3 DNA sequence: TGTGCCAGCAGTTACTCCCAAACCACAGATACGCAGTATTTT. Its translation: CASSYSQTTDTQYF.

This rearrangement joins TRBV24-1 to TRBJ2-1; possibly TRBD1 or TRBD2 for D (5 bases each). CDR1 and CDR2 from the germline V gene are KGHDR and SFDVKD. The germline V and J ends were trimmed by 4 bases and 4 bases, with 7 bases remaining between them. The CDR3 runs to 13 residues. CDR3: CATSEGEYNEQFF. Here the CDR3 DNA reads TGTGCCACCAGTGAGGGGGAGTACAATGAGCAGTTCTTC.

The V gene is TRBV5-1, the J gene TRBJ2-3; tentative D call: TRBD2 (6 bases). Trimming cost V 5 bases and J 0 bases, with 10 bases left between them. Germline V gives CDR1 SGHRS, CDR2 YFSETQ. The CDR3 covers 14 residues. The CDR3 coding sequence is TGCGCCAGCAGGGCGGGGCTAAGCACAGATACGCAGTATTTT. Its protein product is CASRAGLSTDTQYF.

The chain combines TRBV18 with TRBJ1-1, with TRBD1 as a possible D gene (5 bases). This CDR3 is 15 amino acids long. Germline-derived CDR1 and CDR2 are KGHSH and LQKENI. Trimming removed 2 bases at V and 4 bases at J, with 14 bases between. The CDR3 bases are TGTGCCAGCTCACCAATCGGAGCAGGGCGCACTGAAGCTTTCTTT. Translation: CASSPIGAGRTEAFF.

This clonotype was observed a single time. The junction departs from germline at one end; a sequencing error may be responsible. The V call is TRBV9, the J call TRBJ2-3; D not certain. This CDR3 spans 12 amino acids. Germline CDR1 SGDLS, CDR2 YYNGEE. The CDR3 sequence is CAGSPLFPPQYF. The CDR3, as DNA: TGTGCCGGCAGCCCCCTTTTTCCCCCGCAGTATTTT.

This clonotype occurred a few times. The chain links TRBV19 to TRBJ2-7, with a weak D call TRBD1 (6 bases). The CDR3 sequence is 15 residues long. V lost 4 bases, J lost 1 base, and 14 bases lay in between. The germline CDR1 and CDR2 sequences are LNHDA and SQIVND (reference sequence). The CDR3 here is CASSRAGEASYEQYF. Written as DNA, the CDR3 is TGTGCCAGTAGTAGGGCAGGGGAAGCTTCCTACGAGCAGTACTTC. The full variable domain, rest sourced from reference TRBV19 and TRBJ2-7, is DGGITQSPKYLFRKEGQNVTLSCEQNLNHDAMYWYRQDPGQGLRLIYYSQIVNDFQKGDIAEGYSVSREKKESFPLTVTSAQKNPTAFYLCASSRAGEASYEQYFGPGTRLTVT.

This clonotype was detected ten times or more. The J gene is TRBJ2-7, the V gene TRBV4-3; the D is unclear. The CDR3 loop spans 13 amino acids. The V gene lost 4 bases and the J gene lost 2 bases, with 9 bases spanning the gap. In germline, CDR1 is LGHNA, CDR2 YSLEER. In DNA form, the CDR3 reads TGCGCCAGCAGCCGCGCGGTGACCTACGAGCAGTACTTC. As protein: CASSRAVTYEQYF.

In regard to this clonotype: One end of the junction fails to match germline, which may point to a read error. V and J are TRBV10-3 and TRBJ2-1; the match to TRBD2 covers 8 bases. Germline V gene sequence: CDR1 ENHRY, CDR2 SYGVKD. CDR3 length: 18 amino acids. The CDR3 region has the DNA TGTGTCATCAGTGAGTCGGTGGCGGGGGGATCCCCCTACAATGAGCAGTTCTTC. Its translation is CVISESVAGGSPYNEQFF.

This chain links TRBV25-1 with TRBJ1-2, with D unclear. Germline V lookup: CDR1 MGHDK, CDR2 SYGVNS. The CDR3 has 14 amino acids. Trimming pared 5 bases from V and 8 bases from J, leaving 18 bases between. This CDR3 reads CASSSLTSARGYTF. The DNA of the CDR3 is TGTGCCAGCAGTTCCCTTACTTCAGCCCGAGGCTACACCTTC.

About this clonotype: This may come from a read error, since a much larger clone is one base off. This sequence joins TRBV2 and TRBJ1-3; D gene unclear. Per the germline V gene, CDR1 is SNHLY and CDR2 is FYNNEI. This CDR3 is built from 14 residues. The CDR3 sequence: CATEAALSGNTICF. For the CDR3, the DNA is TGTGCCACCGAGGCGGCCCTCTCTGGAAACACCATATGTTTT.

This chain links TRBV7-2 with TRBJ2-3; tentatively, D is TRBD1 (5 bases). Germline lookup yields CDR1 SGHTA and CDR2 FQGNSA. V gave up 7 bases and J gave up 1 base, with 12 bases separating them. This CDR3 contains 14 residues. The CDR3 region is CASTRARRTDTQYF. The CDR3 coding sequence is TGTGCCAGCACCAGGGCCCGACGCACAGATACGCAGTATTTT.